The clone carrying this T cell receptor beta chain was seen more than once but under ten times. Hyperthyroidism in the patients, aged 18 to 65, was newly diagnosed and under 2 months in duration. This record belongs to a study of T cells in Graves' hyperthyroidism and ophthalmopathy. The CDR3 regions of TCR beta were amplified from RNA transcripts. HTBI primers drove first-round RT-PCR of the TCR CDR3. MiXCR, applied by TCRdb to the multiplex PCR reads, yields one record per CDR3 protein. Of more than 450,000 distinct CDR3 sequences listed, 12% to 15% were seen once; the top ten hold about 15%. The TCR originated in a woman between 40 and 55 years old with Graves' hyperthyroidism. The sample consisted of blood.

CDR3 in amino acids: CASSSRTGNYNEQFF. In DNA, the CDR3 is TGTGCCAGCAGTAGTCGGACAGGTAACTACAATGAGCAGTTCTTC. This rearrangement joins TRBV2 to TRBJ2-1; 7 bases are shared with TRBD1. The germline V gene has CDR1 SNHLY and CDR2 FYNNEI. This CDR3 is built from 15 residues. The ends lost 5 bases at V and 3 bases at J; junction bases unmatched: 7. Based on the CDR3 plus reference TRBV2 and TRBJ2-1, the full variable domain is EPEVTQTPSHQVTQMGQEVILRCVPISNHLYFYWYRQILGQKVEFLVSFYNNEISEKSEIFDDQFSVERPDGSNFTLKIRSTKLEDSAMYFCASSSRTGNYNEQFFGPGTRLTVL.